This TCR beta chain was retrieved from a study of T-cell reconstitution after alpha-beta-depleted transplantation in children. General study findings and limits: Diversity of TCRbeta at day 60 was high in some patients, arising from surviving recipient T cells and thymic progenitors. After one year, T-cell counts and TCRbeta diversity mostly came from new T cells. Alpha-beta T cells about two months after transplant reportedly derived from several hundred expanded graft clones.

Between the trimmed V and J ends, which lost 6 bases and 0 bases, there was a span of 12 bases. This CDR3 has 15 residues. Germline lookup yields CDR1 MNHEY and CDR2 SVGEGT. This clonotype was observed many times. Antigen unknown. The TCRbeta library was prepared with unique molecular identifiers. MiXCR, run by TCRdb on the PCR reads, gives a single entry per CDR3 protein. This sample has about 110,000 distinct CDR3 sequences; roughly 6.1% occur once, and the top ten carry about 23%. Sample: PBMCs, mostly from graft donor cells, taken 360 days after TCRalphabeta/CD19-depleted stem cell transplant. The receptor comes from a male patient between 2 and 15 years old who had a stem cell transplant for acute lymphoblastic leukemia, so the T cells may come from the graft donor. The chain employs TRBV6-2 or TRBV6-3 and TRBJ2-1, with unresolved D. The CDR3 DNA follows: TGTGCCAGCAGGCCCCTCAGGAGCTCCTACAATGAGCAGTTCTTC. Translated, it gives CASRPLRSSYNEQFF.